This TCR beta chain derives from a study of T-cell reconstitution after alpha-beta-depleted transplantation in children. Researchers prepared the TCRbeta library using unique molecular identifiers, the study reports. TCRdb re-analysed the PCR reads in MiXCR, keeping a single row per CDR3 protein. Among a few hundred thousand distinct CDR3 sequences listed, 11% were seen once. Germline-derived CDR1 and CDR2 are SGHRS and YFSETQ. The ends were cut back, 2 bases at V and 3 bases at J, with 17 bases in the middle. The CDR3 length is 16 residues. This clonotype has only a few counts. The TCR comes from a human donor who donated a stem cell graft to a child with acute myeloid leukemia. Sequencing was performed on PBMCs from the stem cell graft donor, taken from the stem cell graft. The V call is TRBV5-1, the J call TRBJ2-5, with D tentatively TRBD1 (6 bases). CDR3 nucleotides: TGCGCCAGCAGCTTAACCGGGACAACCCCGGAAGAGACCCAGTACTTC. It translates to CASSLTGTTPEETQYF.